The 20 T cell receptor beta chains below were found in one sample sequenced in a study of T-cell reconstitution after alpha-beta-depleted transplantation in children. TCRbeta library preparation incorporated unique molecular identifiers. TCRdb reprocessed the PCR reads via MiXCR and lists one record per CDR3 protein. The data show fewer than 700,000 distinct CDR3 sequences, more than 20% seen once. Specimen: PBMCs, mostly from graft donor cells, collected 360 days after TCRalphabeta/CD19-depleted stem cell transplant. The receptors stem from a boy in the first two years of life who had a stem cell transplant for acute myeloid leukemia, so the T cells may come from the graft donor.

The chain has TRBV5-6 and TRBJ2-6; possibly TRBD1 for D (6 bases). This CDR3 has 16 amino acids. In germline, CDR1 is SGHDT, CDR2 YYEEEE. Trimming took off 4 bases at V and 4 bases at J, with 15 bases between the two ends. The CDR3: CASSPDRLGGANVLTF. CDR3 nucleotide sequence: TGTGCCAGCAGCCCCGACAGGCTGGGAGGGGCCAACGTCCTGACTTTC.

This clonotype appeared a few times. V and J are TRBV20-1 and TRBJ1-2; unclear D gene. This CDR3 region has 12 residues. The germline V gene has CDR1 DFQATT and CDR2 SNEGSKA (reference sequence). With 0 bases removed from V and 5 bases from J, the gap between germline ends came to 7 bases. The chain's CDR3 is CSAREEGYGYTF. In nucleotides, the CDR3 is TGCAGTGCTAGAGAAGAGGGTTATGGCTACACCTTC.

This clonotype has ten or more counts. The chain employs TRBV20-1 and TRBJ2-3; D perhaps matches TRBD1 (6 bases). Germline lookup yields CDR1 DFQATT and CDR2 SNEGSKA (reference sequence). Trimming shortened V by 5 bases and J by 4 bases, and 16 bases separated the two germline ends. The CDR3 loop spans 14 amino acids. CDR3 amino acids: CSAVVGPGADTQYF. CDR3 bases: TGCAGTGCTGTCGTCGGTCCAGGGGCAGATACGCAGTATTTT.

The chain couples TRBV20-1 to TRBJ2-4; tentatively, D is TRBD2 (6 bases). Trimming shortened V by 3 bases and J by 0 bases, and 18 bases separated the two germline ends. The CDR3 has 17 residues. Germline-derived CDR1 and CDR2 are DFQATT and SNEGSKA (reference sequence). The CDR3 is CSASVLGGDLAKNIQYF. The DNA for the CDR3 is TGCAGTGCTAGTGTATTGGGAGGAGACCTAGCCAAAAACATTCAGTACTTC.

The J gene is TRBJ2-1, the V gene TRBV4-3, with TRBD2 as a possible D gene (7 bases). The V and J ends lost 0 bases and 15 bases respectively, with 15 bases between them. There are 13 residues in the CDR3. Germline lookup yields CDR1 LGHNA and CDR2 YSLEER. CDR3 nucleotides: TGCGCCAGCAGCCAAGAGAGCCCGGGGGGCATGTTCTTC. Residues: CASSQESPGGMFF.

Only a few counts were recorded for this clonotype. This CDR3 is CASSGTVLNEQFF. The CDR3 coding sequence is TGTGCCAGCAGCGGAACAGTCCTCAATGAGCAGTTCTTC. The chain is built from TRBV7-9 and TRBJ2-1; no reliable D call. The CDR3 consists of 13 residues. The germline gives CDR1 SEHNR, CDR2 FQNEAQ (reference sequence). Trimming removed 5 bases at V and 6 bases at J, with 11 bases between.

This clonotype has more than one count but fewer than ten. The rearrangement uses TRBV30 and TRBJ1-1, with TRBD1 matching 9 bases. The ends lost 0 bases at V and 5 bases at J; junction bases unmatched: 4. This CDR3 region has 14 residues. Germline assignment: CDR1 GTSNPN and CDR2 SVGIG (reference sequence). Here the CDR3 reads CAWSVGQGTTEAFF. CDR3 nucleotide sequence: TGTGCCTGGAGTGTAGGACAGGGGACGACTGAAGCTTTCTTT.

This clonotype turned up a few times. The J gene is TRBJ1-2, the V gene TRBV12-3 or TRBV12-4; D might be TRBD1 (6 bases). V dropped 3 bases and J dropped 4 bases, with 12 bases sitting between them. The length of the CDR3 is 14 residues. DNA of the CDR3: TGTGCCAGCAGTTTGGGGGGCTTGAGCTATGGCTACACCTTC. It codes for CASSLGGLSYGYTF.

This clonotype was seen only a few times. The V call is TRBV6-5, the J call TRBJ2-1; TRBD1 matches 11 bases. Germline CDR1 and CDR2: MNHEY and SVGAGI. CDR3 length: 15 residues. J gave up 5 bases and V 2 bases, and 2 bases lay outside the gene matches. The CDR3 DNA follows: TGTGCCAGCAGTTACGGGGACAGGGGGAACAATGAGCAGTTCTTC. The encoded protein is CASSYGDRGNNEQFF.

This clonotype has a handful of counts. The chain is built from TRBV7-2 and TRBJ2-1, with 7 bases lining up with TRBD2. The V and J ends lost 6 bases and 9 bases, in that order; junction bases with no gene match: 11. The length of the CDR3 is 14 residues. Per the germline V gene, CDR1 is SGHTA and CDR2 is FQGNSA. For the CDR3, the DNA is TGTGCCAGCAGGCTTTCGCCTTGGGAGGGTGAGCAGTTCTTC. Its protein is CASRLSPWEGEQFF.

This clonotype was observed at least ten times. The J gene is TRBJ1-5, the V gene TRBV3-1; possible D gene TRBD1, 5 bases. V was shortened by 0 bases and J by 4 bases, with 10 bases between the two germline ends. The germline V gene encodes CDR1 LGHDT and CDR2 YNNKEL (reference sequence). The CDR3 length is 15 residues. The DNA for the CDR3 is TGTGCCAGCAGCCAAGACTACCAGGGAAATCAGCCCCAGCATTTT. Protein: CASSQDYQGNQPQHF.

The CDR3 loop is CASSGGGEGWETQYF. In nucleotides, the CDR3 is TGTGCCAGCAGCGGCGGGGGTGAGGGATGGGAGACCCAGTACTTC. This chain uses TRBV5-5 with TRBJ2-5; 7 nucleotides agree with TRBD2. V lost 4 bases to trimming and J lost 5 bases; unmatched junction nucleotides: 11. CDR1 is SGHKS and CDR2 is YYEKEE in the germline V gene (reference sequence). This CDR3 has 15 residues. The complete variable domain, with remaining parts taken from reference TRBV5-5 and TRBJ2-5, reads DAGVTQSPTHLIKTRGQQVTLRCSPISGHKSVSWYQQVLGQGPQFIFQYYEKEERGRGNFPDRFSARQFPNYSSELNVNALLLGDSALYLCASSGGGEGWETQYFGPGTRLLVL.

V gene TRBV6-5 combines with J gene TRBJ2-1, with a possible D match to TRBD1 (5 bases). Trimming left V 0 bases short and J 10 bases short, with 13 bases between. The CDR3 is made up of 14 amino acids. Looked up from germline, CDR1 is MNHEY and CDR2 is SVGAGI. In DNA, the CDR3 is TGTGCCAGCAGTTACTCGTTGACAGAATGGGAGCAGTTCTTC. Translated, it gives CASSYSLTEWEQFF.

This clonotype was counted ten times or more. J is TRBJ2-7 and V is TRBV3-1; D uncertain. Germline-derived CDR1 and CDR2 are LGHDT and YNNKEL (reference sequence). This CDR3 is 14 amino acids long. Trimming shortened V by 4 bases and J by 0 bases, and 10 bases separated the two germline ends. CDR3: CASSPYSASYEQYF. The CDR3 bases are TGTGCCAGCAGCCCATACAGTGCCTCCTACGAGCAGTACTTC.

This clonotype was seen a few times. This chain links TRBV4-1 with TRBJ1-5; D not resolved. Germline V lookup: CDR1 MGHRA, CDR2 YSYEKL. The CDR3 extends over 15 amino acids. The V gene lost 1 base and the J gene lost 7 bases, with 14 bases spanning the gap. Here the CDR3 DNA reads TGCGCCAGCAGCCAAGTTTTGTCTGTGGGACAGCCCCAGCATTTT. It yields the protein CASSQVLSVGQPQHF.

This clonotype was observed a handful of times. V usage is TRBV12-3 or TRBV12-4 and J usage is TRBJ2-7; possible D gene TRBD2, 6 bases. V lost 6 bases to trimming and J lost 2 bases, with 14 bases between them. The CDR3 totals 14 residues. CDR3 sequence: CASSTGTLPYEQYV. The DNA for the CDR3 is TGTGCCAGCAGCACGGGGACTCTTCCCTACGAGCAGTACGTC.

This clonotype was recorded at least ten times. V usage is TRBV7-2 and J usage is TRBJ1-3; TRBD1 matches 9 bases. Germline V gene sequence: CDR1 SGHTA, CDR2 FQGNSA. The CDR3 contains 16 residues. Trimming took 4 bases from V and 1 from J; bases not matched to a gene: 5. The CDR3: CASSSLTGGSGNTIYF. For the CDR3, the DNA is TGTGCCAGCAGCTCCTTGACAGGGGGGTCTGGAAACACCATATATTTT. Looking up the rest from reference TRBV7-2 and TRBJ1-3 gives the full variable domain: GAGVSQSPSNKVTEKGKDVELRCDPISGHTALYWYRQSLGQGLEFLIYFQGNSAPDKSGLPSDRFSAERTGGSVSTLTIQRTQQEDSAVYLCASSSLTGGSGNTIYFGEGSWLTVV.

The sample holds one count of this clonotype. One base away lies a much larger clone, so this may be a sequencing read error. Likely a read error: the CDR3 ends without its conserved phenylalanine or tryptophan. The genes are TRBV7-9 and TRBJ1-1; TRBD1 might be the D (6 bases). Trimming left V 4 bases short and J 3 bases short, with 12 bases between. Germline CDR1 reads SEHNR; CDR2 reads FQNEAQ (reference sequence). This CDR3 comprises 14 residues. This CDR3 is CASSSSSGDTEAFS. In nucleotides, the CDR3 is TGTGCCAGCAGCTCTTCCTCAGGGGACACTGAAGCTTTCTCT.

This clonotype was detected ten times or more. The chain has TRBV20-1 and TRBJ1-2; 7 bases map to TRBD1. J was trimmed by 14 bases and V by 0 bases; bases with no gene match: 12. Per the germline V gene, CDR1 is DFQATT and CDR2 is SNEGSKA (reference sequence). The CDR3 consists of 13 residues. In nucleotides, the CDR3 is TGCAGTGCTAGAGATCCCGTGGGGCCAGGGGGGACCTTC. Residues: CSARDPVGPGGTF.

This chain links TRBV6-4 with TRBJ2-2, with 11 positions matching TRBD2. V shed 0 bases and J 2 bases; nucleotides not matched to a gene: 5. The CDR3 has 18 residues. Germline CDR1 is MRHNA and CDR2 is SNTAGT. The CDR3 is CASSDSAGLAVNTGELFF. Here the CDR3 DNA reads TGTGCCAGCAGTGACTCCGCGGGACTAGCGGTAAACACCGGGGAGCTGTTTTTT.